This T cell receptor beta chain came from a study of blood T cell repertoires in COVID-19. Whole-study context: From the United States, Italy and Spain came samples of acute and convalescent COVID-19. Nucleic acid was either cDNA or gDNA, and it came from T cells, B-cell-depleted T cells, or PBMCs.

Trimming cost V 4 bases and J 6 bases, with 12 bases left between them. This CDR3 comprises 13 residues. From germline, CDR1 is ENHRY and CDR2 SYGVKD. In the source study's methods: By means of reference gene primer amplification, nucleated cell counts were estimated. This table comes from immunoSEQ multiplex PCR, and its TCRdb copy is limited to in-frame clones, with some not included. V and J calls and clone size are copied from that table; D and trimming were computed from the DNA. This sample yields around 220,000 clones, of which 70% to 85% are seen a single time; 4% belongs to the top ten. The source of this sequence is a woman aged 40 to 50 with active or convalescent COVID-19. The chain carries TRBV10-3 and TRBJ1-2; D gene ambiguous. Sequenced: peripheral blood. The CDR3 sequence: CAISGSGWDGYTF. For the CDR3, the DNA is TGTGCCATCAGTGGGAGTGGGTGGGATGGCTACACCTTC.